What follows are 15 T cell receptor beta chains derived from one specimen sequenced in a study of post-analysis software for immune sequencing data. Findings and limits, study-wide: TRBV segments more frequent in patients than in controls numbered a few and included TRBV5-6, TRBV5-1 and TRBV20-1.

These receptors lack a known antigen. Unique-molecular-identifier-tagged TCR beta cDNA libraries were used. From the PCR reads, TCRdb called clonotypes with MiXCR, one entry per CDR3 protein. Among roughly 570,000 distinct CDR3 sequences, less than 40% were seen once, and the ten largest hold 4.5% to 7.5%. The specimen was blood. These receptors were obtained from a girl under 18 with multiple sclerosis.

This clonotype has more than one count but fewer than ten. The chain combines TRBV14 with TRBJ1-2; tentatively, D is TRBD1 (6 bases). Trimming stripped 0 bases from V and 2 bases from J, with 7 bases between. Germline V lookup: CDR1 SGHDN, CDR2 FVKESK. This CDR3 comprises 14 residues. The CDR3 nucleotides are TGTGCCAGCAGCCAAGATAGGGGGAACTATGGCTACACCTTC. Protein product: CASSQDRGNYGYTF. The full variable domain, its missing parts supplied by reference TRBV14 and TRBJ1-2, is EAGVTQFPSHSVIEKGQTVTLRCDPISGHDNLYWYRRVMGKEIKFLLHFVKESKQDESGMPNNRFLAERTGGTYSTLKVQPAELEDSGVYFCASSQDRGNYGYTFGSGTRLTVV.

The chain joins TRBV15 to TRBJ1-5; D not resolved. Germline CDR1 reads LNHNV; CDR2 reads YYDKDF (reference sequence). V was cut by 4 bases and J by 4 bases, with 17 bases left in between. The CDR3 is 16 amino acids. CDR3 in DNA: TGTGCCACCAGCACCTCGATTATGAGCAAAAATCAGCCCCAGCATTTT. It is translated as CATSTSIMSKNQPQHF.

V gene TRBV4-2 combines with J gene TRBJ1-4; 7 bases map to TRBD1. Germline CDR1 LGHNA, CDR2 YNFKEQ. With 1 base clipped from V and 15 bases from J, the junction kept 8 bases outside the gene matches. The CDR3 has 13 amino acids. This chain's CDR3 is CASSQGTTTGLFF. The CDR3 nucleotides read TGTGCCAGCAGCCAAGGAACCACGACAGGGTTGTTTTTT.

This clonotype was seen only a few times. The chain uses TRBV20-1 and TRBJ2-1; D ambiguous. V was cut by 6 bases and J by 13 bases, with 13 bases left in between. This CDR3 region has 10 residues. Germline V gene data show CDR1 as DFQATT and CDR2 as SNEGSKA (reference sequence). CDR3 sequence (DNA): TGCAGTGCCACGAAAGAGACCCAGTTCTTC. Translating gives CSATKETQFF.

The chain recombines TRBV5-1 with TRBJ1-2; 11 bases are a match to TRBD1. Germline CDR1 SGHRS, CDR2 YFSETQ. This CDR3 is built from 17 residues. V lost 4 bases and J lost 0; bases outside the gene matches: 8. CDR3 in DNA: TGCGCCAGCAGCCCAGGACAGGGGGCGGGAGCTAACTATGGCTACACCTTC. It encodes CASSPGQGAGANYGYTF. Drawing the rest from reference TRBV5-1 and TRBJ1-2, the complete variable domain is KAGVTQTPRYLIKTRGQQVTLSCSPISGHRSVSWYQQTPGQGLQFLFEYFSETQRNKGNFPGRFSGRQFSNSRSEMNVSTLELGDSALYLCASSPGQGAGANYGYTFGSGTRLTVV.

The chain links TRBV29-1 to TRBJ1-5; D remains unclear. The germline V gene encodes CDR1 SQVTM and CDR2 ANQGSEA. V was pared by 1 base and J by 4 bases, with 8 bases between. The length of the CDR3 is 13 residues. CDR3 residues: CSVEVEENQPQHF. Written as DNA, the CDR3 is TGCAGCGTTGAAGTCGAGGAAAATCAGCCCCAGCATTTT.

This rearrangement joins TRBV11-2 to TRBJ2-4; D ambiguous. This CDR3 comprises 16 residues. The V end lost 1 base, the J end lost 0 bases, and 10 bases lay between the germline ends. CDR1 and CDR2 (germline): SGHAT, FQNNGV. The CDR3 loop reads CASSLVGQPAKNIQYF. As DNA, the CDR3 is TGTGCCAGCAGCTTAGTTGGGCAGCCAGCCAAAAACATTCAGTACTTC.

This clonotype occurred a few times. The CDR3 coding sequence is TGCGCCAGCAGCTTGGAACAGGGGTATTACAATGAGCAGTTCTTC. Protein: CASSLEQGYYNEQFF. The chain uses TRBV5-1 and TRBJ2-1; TRBD1 agrees at 7 bases. The CDR3 runs to 15 residues. CDR1 is SGHRS, CDR2 YFSETQ, per germline. V dropped 0 bases and J dropped 4; count of bases not matched to a gene: 4.

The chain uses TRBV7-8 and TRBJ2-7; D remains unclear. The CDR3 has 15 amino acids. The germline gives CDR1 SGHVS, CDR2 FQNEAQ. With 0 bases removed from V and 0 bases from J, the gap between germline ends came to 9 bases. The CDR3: CASSLAPTPSYEQYF. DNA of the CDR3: TGTGCCAGCAGCTTAGCCCCAACTCCCTCCTACGAGCAGTACTTC.

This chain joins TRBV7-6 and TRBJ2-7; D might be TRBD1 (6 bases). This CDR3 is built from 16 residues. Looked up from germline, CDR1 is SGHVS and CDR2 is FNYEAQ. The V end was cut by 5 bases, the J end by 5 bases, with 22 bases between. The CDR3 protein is CASSLLALGASHEQYF. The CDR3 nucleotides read TGTGCCAGCAGCCTCCTCGCGTTGGGGGCCAGCCACGAGCAGTACTTC.

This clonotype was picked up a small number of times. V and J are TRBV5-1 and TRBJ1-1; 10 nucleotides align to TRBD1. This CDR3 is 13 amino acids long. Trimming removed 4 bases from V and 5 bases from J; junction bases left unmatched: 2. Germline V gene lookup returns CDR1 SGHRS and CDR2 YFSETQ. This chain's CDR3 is CASSMDRGTEAFF. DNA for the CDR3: TGCGCCAGCAGCATGGACAGGGGGACTGAAGCTTTCTTT. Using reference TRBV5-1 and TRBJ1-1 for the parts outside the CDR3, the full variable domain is KAGVTQTPRYLIKTRGQQVTLSCSPISGHRSVSWYQQTPGQGLQFLFEYFSETQRNKGNFPGRFSGRQFSNSRSEMNVSTLELGDSALYLCASSMDRGTEAFFGQGTRLTVV.

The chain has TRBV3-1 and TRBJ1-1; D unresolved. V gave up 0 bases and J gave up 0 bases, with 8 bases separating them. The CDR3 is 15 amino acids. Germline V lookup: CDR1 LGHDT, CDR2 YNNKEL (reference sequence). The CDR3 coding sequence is TGTGCCAGCAGCCAAGAAGTGACCGTGAACACTGAAGCTTTCTTT. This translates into CASSQEVTVNTEAFF.

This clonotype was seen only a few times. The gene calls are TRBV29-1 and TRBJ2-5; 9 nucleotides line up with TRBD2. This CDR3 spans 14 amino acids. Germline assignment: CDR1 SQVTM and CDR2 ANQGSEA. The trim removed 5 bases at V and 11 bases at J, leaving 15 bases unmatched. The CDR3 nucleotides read TGCAGCGTTTCGCCTAGCGGGGTGGTTAATGAGCAGTACTTC. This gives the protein CSVSPSGVVNEQYF. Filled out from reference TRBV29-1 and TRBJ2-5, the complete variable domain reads SAVISQKPSRDICQRGTSLTIQCQVDSQVTMMFWYRQQPGQSLTLIATANQGSEATYESGFVIDKFPISRPNLTFSTLTVSNMSPEDSSIYLCSVSPSGVVNEQYFGPGTRLLVL.

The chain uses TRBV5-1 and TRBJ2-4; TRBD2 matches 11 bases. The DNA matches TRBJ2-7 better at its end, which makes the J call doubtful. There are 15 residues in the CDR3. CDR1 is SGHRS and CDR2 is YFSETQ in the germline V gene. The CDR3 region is CASSWGTSGGYEQYF. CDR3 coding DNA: TGCGCCAGCAGCTGGGGAACTAGCGGGGGATACGAGCAGTACTTC.

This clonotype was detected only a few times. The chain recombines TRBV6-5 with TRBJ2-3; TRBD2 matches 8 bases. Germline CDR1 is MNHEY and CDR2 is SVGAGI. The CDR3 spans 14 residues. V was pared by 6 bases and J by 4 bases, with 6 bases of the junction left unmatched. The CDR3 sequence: CASRRGGGADTQYF. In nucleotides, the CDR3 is TGTGCCAGCAGACGGGGGGGAGGGGCAGATACGCAGTATTTT.